This T cell receptor beta chain was captured by sequencing in a study of neoadjuvant anti-PD-1 for oral cavity cancer. Here immunoSEQ multiplex PCR was the method, and the copy in TCRdb shows in-frame clones only, minus some. This sample yields some 15,000 clones, of which 71% are seen a single time; 3.1% belongs to the top ten. The ends lost 3 bases at V and 7 bases at J; junction bases unmatched: 14. CDR1 and CDR2 from the germline V gene are SEHNR and FQNEAQ (reference sequence). The length of the CDR3 is 16 residues. The chain employs TRBV7-9 and TRBJ2-7, with TRBD2 identical over 8 bases. This TCR derives from a person between 40 and 80 years old with oral cavity squamous cell carcinoma. This specimen consisted of PBMCs, obtained before nivolumab (anti-PD-1) treatment. The CDR3, as DNA: TGTGCCAGCAGCTTTTCGGGGGGCGCCCCGGGGGGGGAGCAGTACTTC. This gives the protein CASSFSGGAPGGEQYF.